The entry below gives a single T cell receptor (beta chain) sequence along with its context. Per the authors' pipeline: By means of reference gene primer amplification, nucleated cell counts were estimated. Using immunoSEQ multiplex PCR, the repertoire was profiled, and TCRdb retains in-frame clones only, with some absent. For V, J and clone size, that table is used; D and trimming come from the DNA. The sample comprises about 110,000 clones, around 89% of which are singletons, and roughly 6.6% rests with the top ten. The data derive from a study of blood T cell repertoires in COVID-19. On the study more broadly: Samples of COVID-19 (acute and convalescent) were obtained from the United States, Italy and Spain. PBMCs, B-cell-depleted T cells, or T cells provided the cDNA or gDNA that made up the material.

The CDR3 spans 16 residues. The V gene lost 1 base and the J gene lost 0 bases, with 10 bases spanning the gap. CDR1 SEHNR and CDR2 FQNEAQ come from the germline V gene (reference sequence). The TCR comes from a man in his fifties or sixties with active or convalescent COVID-19. Sequencing was done on a sample of peripheral blood. V gene TRBV7-9 combines with J gene TRBJ1-5; no clear D. CDR3 coding DNA: TGTGCCAGCAGCTTAGTAGAACAGTTTAGCAATCAGCCCCAGCATTTT. Protein sequence: CASSLVEQFSNQPQHF.